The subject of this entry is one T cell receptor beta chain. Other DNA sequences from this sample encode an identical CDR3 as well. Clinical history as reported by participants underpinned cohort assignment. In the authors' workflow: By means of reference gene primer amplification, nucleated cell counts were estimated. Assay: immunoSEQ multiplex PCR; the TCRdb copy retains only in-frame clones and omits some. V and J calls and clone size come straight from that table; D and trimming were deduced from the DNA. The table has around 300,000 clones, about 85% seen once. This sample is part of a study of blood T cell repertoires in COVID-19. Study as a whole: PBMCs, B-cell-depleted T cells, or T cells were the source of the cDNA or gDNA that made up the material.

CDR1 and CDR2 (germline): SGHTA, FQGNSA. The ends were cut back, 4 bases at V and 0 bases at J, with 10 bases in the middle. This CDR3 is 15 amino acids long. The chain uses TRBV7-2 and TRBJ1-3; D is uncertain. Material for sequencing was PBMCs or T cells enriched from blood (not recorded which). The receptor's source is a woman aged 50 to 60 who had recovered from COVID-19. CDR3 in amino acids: CASSSEISSGNTIYF. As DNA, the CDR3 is TGTGCCAGCAGCTCCGAGATAAGCTCTGGAAACACCATATATTTT. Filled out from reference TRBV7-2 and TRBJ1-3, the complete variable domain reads GAGVSQSPSNKVTEKGKDVELRCDPISGHTALYWYRQSLGQGLEFLIYFQGNSAPDKSGLPSDRFSAERTGGSVSTLTIQRTQQEDSAVYLCASSSEISSGNTIYFGEGSWLTVV.